This is a list of T cell receptor beta chains from one sample in a study of shared clonotypes between healthy human individuals. Sequenced by immunoSEQ multiplex PCR; TCRdb stores in-frame clones only, minus some. This sample has over a million clones, with about 77% found just once. Sequenced input: memory CD4+ T cells sorted from blood. These receptors all come from a man younger than 35 in good health. Both conserved end residues are part of each CDR3. The D gene is left open where the match is weak. Clone sizes are given selectively: once, few, many, or a class where the clone is expanded.

CDR3 length	clone size	V gene	D gene	J gene	CDR3 protein	CDR3 DNA
15	-	TRBV19	-	TRBJ1-1	CASLQGRGMNTEAFF	TGTGCCAGCCTCCAGGGCAGGGGAATGAACACTGAAGCTTTCTTT
15	once	TRBV5-5	-	TRBJ1-2	CASSYNWADNYGYTF	TGTGCCAGCAGCTATAATTGGGCAGATAACTATGGCTACACCTTC
15	few	TRBV5-1	-	TRBJ1-6	CASSLEGGYNSPLHF	TGCGCCAGCAGCTTGGAGGGGGGGTATAATTCACCCCTCCACTTT
16	-	TRBV2	-	TRBJ2-4	CASSEAPGLAKNIQYF	TGTGCCAGCAGTGAAGCGCCGGGATTAGCCAAAAACATTCAGTACTTC
14	-	TRBV5-6	TRBD1	TRBJ1-1	CASSLADRDTEAFF	TGTGCCAGCAGCCTAGCCGACAGGGACACTGAAGCTTTCTTT
15	-	TRBV9	-	TRBJ2-1	CASSLGSRYGNEQFF	TGTGCCAGCAGCTTAGGCTCCAGGTACGGGAATGAGCAGTTCTTC
15	-	TRBV5-1	TRBD1	TRBJ1-1	CASSLAGGAGTEAFF	TGCGCCAGCAGCCTAGCAGGGGGCGCGGGCACTGAAGCTTTCTTT
19	-	TRBV4-3	-	TRBJ2-1	CASSQDAYPGGPNYNEQFF	TGCGCCAGCAGCCAAGATGCCTATCCGGGCGGACCCAATTACAATGAGCAGTTCTTC
12	-	TRBV25-1	-	TRBJ2-7	CASSGSSYEQYF	TGTGCCAGCAGTGGGTCCTCCTACGAGCAGTACTTC
13	once	TRBV6-1	-	TRBJ2-7	CASRDAGIPEQYF	TGTGCCAGCAGAGATGCGGGTATCCCCGAGCAGTACTTC
15	few	TRBV4-1	-	TRBJ1-5	CASRQRGGGNQPQHF	TGCGCCAGCAGACAGAGGGGAGGAGGCAATCAGCCCCAGCATTTT
12	few	TRBV10-3	-	TRBJ2-2	CAIKASTGELFF	TGTGCCATCAAAGCGAGCACCGGGGAGCTGTTTTTT
16	-	TRBV7-9	-	TRBJ1-6	CASSSTGPLGNSPLHF	TGTGCCAGCAGCTCTACCGGACCCCTGGGCAATTCACCCCTCCACTTT
12	-	TRBV5-1	TRBD1	TRBJ1-2	CASTEQGEGYTF	TGCGCCAGCACCGAACAGGGGGAAGGCTACACCTTC
15	few	TRBV19	TRBD2	TRBJ2-2	CASSVLAGGTGELFF	TGTGCCAGTAGTGTCCTAGCGGGAGGGACCGGGGAGCTGTTTTTT
14	-	TRBV28	TRBD1	TRBJ2-7	CASSLIQGFYEQYF	TGTGCCAGCAGTTTAATACAGGGGTTCTACGAGCAGTACTTC
17	-	TRBV19	TRBD1	TRBJ1-6	CASSITGASSYNSPLHF	TGTGCCAGTAGTATCACAGGGGCGAGCTCCTATAATTCACCCCTCCACTTT
15	few	TRBV14	-	TRBJ2-1	CASSQVKTGYNEQFF	TGTGCCAGCAGCCAAGTTAAGACGGGGTACAATGAGCAGTTCTTC
16	-	TRBV5-1	-	TRBJ2-2	CASARLGGTSTGELFF	TGCGCCAGCGCCCGTTTGGGGGGGACATCCACCGGGGAGCTGTTTTTT
13	-	TRBV6-6	-	TRBJ2-1	CASSYTGANEQFF	TGTGCCAGCAGTTACACGGGAGCCAATGAGCAGTTCTTC
16	-	TRBV7-9	-	TRBJ2-1	CASSQQILGGVHEQFF	TGTGCCAGCAGCCAACAAATCCTCGGAGGGGTTCATGAGCAGTTCTTC
12	-	TRBV28	TRBD1	TRBJ1-1	CASRSGTGDSFF	TGTGCCAGCAGATCCGGGACAGGGGACTCTTTCTTT
14	-	TRBV23-1	-	TRBJ1-2	CASSQVTTNYGYTF	TGCGCCAGCAGTCAGGTCACGACTAACTATGGCTACACCTTC
16	-	TRBV9	TRBD2	TRBJ2-1	CASSAGLAGGQNEQFF	TGTGCCAGCAGCGCGGGTCTTGCGGGGGGTCAGAATGAGCAGTTCTTC
14	-	TRBV30	-	TRBJ2-1	CAWSAMLLGGEQFF	TGTGCCTGGAGTGCCATGCTTCTAGGGGGTGAGCAGTTCTTC
16	few	TRBV7-9	TRBD1	TRBJ1-2	CASSSRTGGANYGYTF	TGTGCCAGCAGCTCCAGGACAGGGGGCGCGAACTATGGCTACACCTTC